A single T cell receptor (beta chain) is shown here with its context. What it binds is not known. The data originate from a study of T cell responses to AZD1222 COVID-19 vaccine. Study at large: Pooled together were second doses at about 4 or about 12 weeks.

Clones were read by immunoSEQ multiplex PCR, and TCRdb kept only the in-frame ones, dropping some. The sample includes tens of thousands of clones, around 87% of them seen just once. Unmatched junction bases numbered 5, after V lost 2 bases and J lost 8 bases. The CDR3 contains 13 residues. Germline loops: CDR1 MNHEY, CDR2 SVGEGT. Study-wide points: Seropositivity was recorded at baseline in only 6 or 7 AZD1222 recipients. Across the whole spike, CD4 TCRs peaked at regions 160-218 and 743-854.

The receptor was isolated from an adult in good health. Specimen: peripheral blood, collected on day 0 of AZD1222 vaccination. The V gene is TRBV6-2 or TRBV6-3, the J gene TRBJ1-2; 7 positions match TRBD1. CDR3 loop: CASSYDRVRGYTF. Here the CDR3 DNA reads TGTGCCAGCAGTTACGACAGGGTGCGAGGCTACACCTTC.